One and the same sample provided the 21 T cell receptor beta chains below, sequenced in a study of OX40 agonist ivuxolimab in advanced cancers. The data were produced by immunoSEQ multiplex PCR, yet TCRdb's version contains in-frame clones alone and is incomplete. The profile shows 55,000 to 80,000 clones, roughly 89% of them singletons. Material: CD4+ or CD8+ T cells sorted from blood, obtained in a trial of the OX40 agonist ivuxolimab. These receptors were collected from an adult with an advanced solid tumor such as melanoma, head and neck, liver or kidney cancer.

The chain employs TRBV30 and TRBJ2-4; TRBD1 might be the D (6 bases). This CDR3 has 14 amino acids. Trimming removed 5 bases from V and 8 bases from J, with 19 bases in between. Germline assignment: CDR1 GTSNPN and CDR2 SVGIG (reference sequence). CDR3 coding DNA: TGTGCCTGGGATACCGGGACAACCGGGGACATTCAGTACTTC. Amino acids: CAWDTGTTGDIQYF.

The CDR3 nucleotides are TGTGCCAGCAGCTTGCGGCTAGCGGGAGTGAACTACGAGCAGTACTTC. This sequence encodes CASSLRLAGVNYEQYF. This chain links TRBV5-4 with TRBJ2-5; 10 bases match TRBD2. The J call may be in error: the DNA end matches TRBJ2-7 better. Germline values: CDR1 SGHNT, CDR2 YYREEE (reference sequence). There are 16 residues in the CDR3.

The chain links TRBV6-1 to TRBJ2-7; D remains ambiguous. There are 14 residues in the CDR3. Germline V gene lookup returns CDR1 MNHNS and CDR2 SASEGT. Trimming left V 5 bases short and J 4 bases short, with 15 bases between. The CDR3 region has the DNA TGTGCCAGCAGTCAAAGACGGGCGGTTTACGAGCAGTACTTC. Encoded protein: CASSQRRAVYEQYF.

V gene TRBV5-4 combines with J gene TRBJ2-5; D may be TRBD1 (5 bases). The CDR3 length is 14 residues. Between the trimmed V and J ends, which lost 7 bases and 6 bases, there was a span of 19 bases. Germline CDR1 reads SGHNT; CDR2 reads YYREEE (reference sequence). In DNA form, the CDR3 reads TGTGCCAGCGGAGCCTTGGGTACAGGAAAGACCCAGTACTTC. Translated: CASGALGTGKTQYF.

The V call is TRBV7-9, the J call TRBJ2-7, with 7 positions matching TRBD1. Germline CDR1 is SEHNR and CDR2 is FQNEAQ (reference sequence). The ends lost 8 bases at V and 3 bases at J; junction bases unmatched: 7. The CDR3 spans 13 residues. The CDR3 loop is CASRTGTDYEQYF. CDR3 in DNA: TGTGCCAGCCGTACCGGGACAGACTACGAGCAGTACTTC.

This chain links TRBV5-6 with TRBJ1-5; 7 nucleotides match TRBD1. CDR1 and CDR2 from the germline V gene are SGHDT and YYEEEE. With 5 bases clipped from V and 4 bases from J, the junction kept 6 bases outside the gene matches. This CDR3 has 14 residues. The chain's CDR3 is CASSYRGRNQPQHF. The DNA of the CDR3 is TGTGCCAGCAGTTACAGGGGCCGGAATCAGCCCCAGCATTTT.

The J gene is TRBJ2-1, the V gene TRBV5-8, with 10 bases fitting TRBD2. The CDR3 consists of 16 residues. After removal of 0 bases from V and 6 bases from J, the junction contained 6 bases not matched to a gene. The germline V gene encodes CDR1 SGHTS and CDR2 YDEGEE. Here the CDR3 reads CASSLASSGSFNEQFF. CDR3 in DNA: TGTGCCAGCAGCTTGGCCTCTAGCGGGAGCTTCAATGAGCAGTTCTTC.

The chain has TRBV9 and TRBJ2-1; D may be TRBD2 (7 bases). The CDR3 spans 16 residues. Deletions cut 4 bases from V and 5 bases from J, with 19 bases between. Germline V CDR1 and CDR2: SGDLS, YYNGEE. CDR3 nucleotides: TGTGCCAGCAGCTCCCAAGGGCGGGGGCTGAACAATGAGCAGTTCTTC. Translation: CASSSQGRGLNNEQFF.

The chain joins TRBV7-7 to TRBJ2-1, with D perhaps matching TRBD1 (5 bases). Trimming removed 2 bases from V and 8 bases from J, with 10 bases in between. Germline CDR1 SSHAT, CDR2 FNYEAQ (reference sequence). The CDR3 totals 13 residues. As DNA, the CDR3 is TGTGCCAGCAGCTTAAGGGGCTGGGATGAGCAGTTCTTC. Translated: CASSLRGWDEQFF.

The rearrangement joins TRBV29-1 to TRBJ2-1, with D maybe TRBD2 (6 bases). The CDR3 runs 16 residues. Germline V gives CDR1 SQVTM, CDR2 ANQGSEA. The germline V and J ends were trimmed by 1 base and 0 bases, with 13 bases remaining between them. In DNA, the CDR3 is TGCAGCGTTGAAGGGGACTCACCGAGCTCCTACAATGAGCAGTTCTTC. Protein sequence: CSVEGDSPSSYNEQFF.

This rearrangement joins TRBV5-1 to TRBJ2-5, with D possibly matching TRBD1 (6 bases). Germline CDR1 reads SGHRS; CDR2 reads YFSETQ. The CDR3 is 15 residues long. Trimming took off 0 bases at V and 4 bases at J, with 13 bases between the two ends. DNA of the CDR3: TGCGCCAGCAGCTTGGAACAGGGATTTTTAGAGACCCAGTACTTC. Residues: CASSLEQGFLETQYF.

By share, this clone ranks as medium-sized. The CDR3 nucleotides are TGTGCTAGTGGACCAGGGGGCGGGGAGACCCAGTACTTC. The encoded protein is CASGPGGGETQYF. The chain joins TRBV12-5 to TRBJ2-5, with TRBD1 matching over 8 bases. There are 13 residues in the CDR3. With 6 bases clipped from V and 5 bases from J, the junction kept 5 bases outside the gene matches. The germline V gene encodes CDR1 LGHNT and CDR2 FRNRAP.

The sample holds one count of this clone. The rearrangement joins TRBV2 to TRBJ1-1; no clear D gene. From germline, CDR1 is SNHLY and CDR2 FYNNEI. The V end was cut by 5 bases, the J end by 1 base, with 5 bases between. There are 12 residues in the CDR3. CDR3 sequence: CASSSGNTEAFF. CDR3 sequence (DNA): TGTGCCAGCAGTTCGGGGAACACTGAAGCTTTCTTT. The whole variable domain, remainder taken from reference TRBV2 and TRBJ1-1, is EPEVTQTPSHQVTQMGQEVILRCVPISNHLYFYWYRQILGQKVEFLVSFYNNEISEKSEIFDDQFSVERPDGSNFTLKIRSTKLEDSAMYFCASSSGNTEAFFGQGTRLTVV.

J is TRBJ2-5 and V is TRBV5-6; D unresolved. This CDR3 spans 13 amino acids. Germline V CDR1 and CDR2: SGHDT, YYEEEE. V lost 0 bases and J lost 2, with 5 bases in between. CDR3 region: CASSLGSQETQYF. The CDR3, as DNA: TGTGCCAGCAGCTTGGGGAGTCAAGAGACCCAGTACTTC.

This CDR3 is CASAPAPTYTQYF. DNA for the CDR3: TGTGCCAGCGCACCGGCGCCTACTTATACGCAGTATTTT. The chain employs TRBV6-5 and TRBJ2-3, with D hard to call. V was cut by 8 bases and J by 7 bases, with 16 bases left in between. The CDR3 runs 13 residues. Germline CDR1 reads MNHEY; CDR2 reads SVGAGI.

J is TRBJ2-1 and V is TRBV4-1; 8 positions match TRBD1. CDR3 size: 14 residues. Germline V CDR1 and CDR2: MGHRA, YSYEKL. V lost 4 bases, J lost 10 bases, and 9 bases stayed unmatched. In DNA form, the CDR3 reads TGCGCCAGCAGCCCCGGACAGGGACCGATAGAGCAGTTCTTC. Protein: CASSPGQGPIEQFF.

The rearrangement uses TRBV27 and TRBJ1-2; TRBD1 matches at 9 bases. Germline trimming cut 0 bases from V and 8 bases from J; bases unmatched to any gene: 7. The germline V gene has CDR1 MNHEY and CDR2 SMNVEV (reference sequence). The CDR3 covers 15 residues. The CDR3, as DNA: TGTGCCAGCAGTTTATCGGGGACAGGGAGCGTCGGCTACACCTTC. It translates to CASSLSGTGSVGYTF.

This chain uses TRBV10-3 with TRBJ2-7; TRBD1 matches at 9 bases. The CDR3 runs 13 residues. Trimming cost V 5 bases and J 3 bases; bases outside gene matches: 2. CDR1 is ENHRY and CDR2 is SYGVKD in the germline V gene. DNA of the CDR3: TGTGCCATCAGTCCGGGACAGGGCTACGAGCAGTACTTC. Amino acids: CAISPGQGYEQYF.

The chain uses TRBV28 and TRBJ2-5; possibly TRBD1 for D (5 bases). The CDR3 loop spans 14 amino acids. V was cut by 5 bases and J by 1 base, with 11 bases left in between. Germline CDR1 and CDR2: MDHEN and SYDVKM. CDR3 residues: CASSPRQPQETQYF. The CDR3 DNA sequence: TGTGCCAGCAGTCCAAGACAGCCCCAAGAGACCCAGTACTTC.

The CDR3 protein is CASSQRGGLDRETDTQYF. CDR3 nucleotides: TGCGCCAGCAGCCAAAGGGGTGGTTTGGACAGGGAGACAGATACGCAGTATTTT. The V call is TRBV4-1, the J call TRBJ2-3; 8 bases are a match to TRBD1. After removal of 2 bases from V and 3 bases from J, the junction contained 13 bases not matched to a gene. This CDR3 comprises 18 residues. Germline CDR1 MGHRA, CDR2 YSYEKL.

The chain couples TRBV9 to TRBJ1-1; 8 bases line up with TRBD1. The CDR3 is made up of 15 amino acids. Trimming took 6 bases from V and 1 from J; bases not matched to a gene: 8. CDR1 and CDR2 (germline): SGDLS, YYNGEE. CDR3 sequence reads: CASTKDQGANTEAFF. The CDR3 DNA reads as TGTGCCAGCACCAAAGATCAGGGGGCGAACACTGAAGCTTTCTTT.